The 15 T cell receptor beta chains below come from one sample, sequenced in a study of cytomegalovirus exposure and HLA in healthy donors. With 60 Vbeta and 13 Jbeta primers, the PCR was carried out. Some clones are missing from TCRdb's copy, which holds only in-frame ones; the method was immunoSEQ multiplex PCR. The data hold 120,000 or so clones, with 75% to 90% observed a single time. Sequences were obtained from PBMCs. Receptors originate from a male donor in good health and CMV-seronegative.

The genes are TRBV6-1 and TRBJ1-5, with D perhaps TRBD1 (6 bases). CDR3 size: 15 residues. Per germline, CDR1 MNHNS and CDR2 SASEGT. The V and J ends lost 3 bases and 1 base respectively, with 10 bases between them. CDR3 in amino acids: CASSEAGVSNQPQHF. The CDR3 DNA sequence: TGTGCCAGCAGTGAGGCAGGGGTGAGCAATCAGCCCCAGCATTTT.

The gene calls are TRBV5-4 and TRBJ2-1; 7 nucleotides agree with TRBD2. V lost 7 bases to trimming and J lost 0 bases; unmatched junction nucleotides: 10. The CDR3 extends over 16 amino acids. CDR1 is SGHNT, CDR2 YYREEE, per germline (reference sequence). The CDR3 reads CASGRASGNSYNEQFF. The CDR3 bases are TGTGCCAGCGGCCGCGCTAGCGGCAACTCCTACAATGAGCAGTTCTTC.

This chain links TRBV11-2 with TRBJ2-5; 7 bases agree with TRBD1. The CDR3 runs to 15 residues. V was pared by 5 bases and J by 0 bases, with 6 bases of the junction left unmatched. Germline V CDR1 and CDR2: SGHAT, FQNNGV. CDR3 in DNA: TGTGCCAGCAGCCTCTCGACAGGGTACCAAGAGACCCAGTACTTC. Residues: CASSLSTGYQETQYF. The entire variable domain, with the rest obtained from reference TRBV11-2 and TRBJ2-5, is as follows: EAGVAQSPRYKIIEKRQSVAFWCNPISGHATLYWYQQILGQGPKLLIQFQNNGVVDDSQLPKDRFSAERLKGVDSTLKIQPAKLEDSAVYLCASSLSTGYQETQYFGPGTRLLVL.

This chain joins TRBV27 and TRBJ2-1; 10 positions match TRBD2. Unmatched junction bases numbered 8, after V lost 6 bases and J lost 9 bases. CDR1 MNHEY and CDR2 SMNVEV come from the germline V gene (reference sequence). This CDR3 is 14 amino acids long. Here the CDR3 DNA reads TGTGCCAGCAGGGCAAGCGGGGGGGCGGGTGAGCAGTTCTTC. Translation: CASRASGGAGEQFF.

V gene TRBV7-2 combines with J gene TRBJ1-1, with 8 bases aligning to TRBD1. This CDR3 is 14 amino acids long. Germline V gives CDR1 SGHTA, CDR2 FQGNSA. V lost 5 bases to trimming and J lost 5 bases; unmatched junction nucleotides: 7. Here the CDR3 reads CASSQTGALTEAFF. The CDR3 DNA is TGTGCCAGCAGCCAGACAGGGGCCCTAACTGAAGCTTTCTTT.

This chain links TRBV18 with TRBJ1-1; the D gene is possibly TRBD1 (5 bases). Germline loops: CDR1 KGHSH, CDR2 LQKENI. V was shortened by 0 bases and J by 5 bases, with 7 bases between the two germline ends. This CDR3 is built from 13 residues. The CDR3, as DNA: TGTGCCAGCTCACCACCTGGGGGGACTGAAGCTTTCTTT. Translation: CASSPPGGTEAFF.

The chain joins TRBV6-1 to TRBJ2-1; a possible D gene is TRBD1 (5 bases). CDR1 is MNHNS and CDR2 is SASEGT in the germline V gene. V lost 2 bases and J lost 2, with 10 bases in between. The CDR3 is made up of 15 amino acids. CDR3 sequence (DNA): TGTGCCAGCAGTGAAAGTCAGGGTACCTACAATGAGCAGTTCTTC. Protein product: CASSESQGTYNEQFF.

V gene TRBV10-3 combines with J gene TRBJ2-1, with 8 bases that match TRBD1. Germline CDR1 ENHRY, CDR2 SYGVKD. The CDR3 totals 15 residues. Trimming took 2 bases from V and 5 from J; bases not matched to a gene: 5. CDR3 sequence: CAISERGQGDNEQFF. The DNA for the CDR3 is TGTGCCATCAGTGAGCGCGGACAGGGCGACAATGAGCAGTTCTTC.

The gene calls are TRBV19 and TRBJ2-5, with 10 nucleotides matching TRBD1. From germline, CDR1 is LNHDA and CDR2 SQIVND (reference sequence). The J segment lost 10 bases and the V segment lost 6 bases, leaving 14 bases of the junction unmatched. The CDR3 has 15 amino acids. CDR3 region: CASRPRGGTGASQYF. CDR3 bases: TGTGCCAGTAGACCCAGAGGGGGGACAGGGGCGAGCCAGTACTTC. Based on the CDR3 plus reference TRBV19 and TRBJ2-5, the full variable domain is DGGITQSPKYLFRKEGQNVTLSCEQNLNHDAMYWYRQDPGQGLRLIYYSQIVNDFQKGDIAEGYSVSREKKESFPLTVTSAQKNPTAFYLCASRPRGGTGASQYFGPGTRLLVL.

The chain is built from TRBV27 and TRBJ1-2, with TRBD1 matching over 8 bases. The CDR3 runs to 14 residues. With 4 bases clipped from V and 2 bases from J, the junction kept 3 bases outside the gene matches. Germline V CDR1 and CDR2: MNHEY, SMNVEV (reference sequence). This CDR3 is CASSSWDRNYGYTF. CDR3 bases: TGTGCCAGCAGTTCCTGGGACAGGAACTATGGCTACACCTTC.

This chain connects TRBV5-4 to TRBJ2-3; 9 bases are a match to TRBD2. V gave up 3 bases and J gave up 0 bases; unmatched junction bases: 5. The CDR3 consists of 16 residues. CDR1 is SGHNT, CDR2 YYREEE, per germline (reference sequence). CDR3 protein: CASSSPSGRSTDTQYF. CDR3 nucleotide sequence: TGTGCCAGCAGCTCTCCGAGCGGGAGGAGCACAGATACGCAGTATTTT. The full variable domain, rest sourced from reference TRBV5-4 and TRBJ2-3, is ETGVTQSPTHLIKTRGQQVTLRCSSQSGHNTVSWYQQALGQGPQFIFQYYREEENGRGNFPPRFSGLQFPNYSSELNVNALELDDSALYLCASSSPSGRSTDTQYFGPGTRLTVL.

This clone came up a few times. The V and J genes are TRBV2 and TRBJ1-5; TRBD1 matches at 10 bases. The V segment lost 7 bases and the J segment 3 bases; nucleotides outside the gene matches: 9. CDR3 length: 16 amino acids. Germline loops: CDR1 SNHLY, CDR2 FYNNEI. In nucleotides, the CDR3 is TGTGCCAGCAAGCAAGGGACAGGGGCTTTCAATCAGCCCCAGCATTTT. Amino acid sequence: CASKQGTGAFNQPQHF.

The genes are TRBV5-1 and TRBJ2-1; 12 nucleotides match TRBD2. Germline lookup yields CDR1 SGHRS and CDR2 YFSETQ. The CDR3 is made up of 16 amino acids. V lost 1 base to trimming and J lost 9 bases; unmatched junction nucleotides: 8. The CDR3 DNA reads as TGCGCCAGCAGCTTGAGCGGGCTAGCGGGAGGGCTTGAGCAGTTCTTC. Encoded protein: CASSLSGLAGGLEQFF.

The rearrangement links TRBV9 to TRBJ2-6; 9 bases agree with TRBD2. The length of the CDR3 is 17 residues. V lost 2 bases to trimming and J lost 1 base; unmatched junction nucleotides: 4. The germline CDR1 and CDR2 sequences are SGDLS and YYNGEE. The CDR3 sequence is CASSVTSGNSGANVLTF. The DNA of the CDR3 is TGTGCCAGCAGCGTGACTAGCGGAAATTCTGGGGCCAACGTCCTGACTTTC.

The V call is TRBV5-6, the J call TRBJ1-2; D is unclear. V lost 2 bases, J lost 4 bases, and 9 bases lay in between. The CDR3 sequence is 13 residues long. Germline assignment: CDR1 SGHDT and CDR2 YYEEEE. CDR3 in amino acids: CASSLEGSYGYTF. The CDR3 DNA sequence: TGTGCCAGCAGCTTAGAGGGATCCTATGGCTACACCTTC.